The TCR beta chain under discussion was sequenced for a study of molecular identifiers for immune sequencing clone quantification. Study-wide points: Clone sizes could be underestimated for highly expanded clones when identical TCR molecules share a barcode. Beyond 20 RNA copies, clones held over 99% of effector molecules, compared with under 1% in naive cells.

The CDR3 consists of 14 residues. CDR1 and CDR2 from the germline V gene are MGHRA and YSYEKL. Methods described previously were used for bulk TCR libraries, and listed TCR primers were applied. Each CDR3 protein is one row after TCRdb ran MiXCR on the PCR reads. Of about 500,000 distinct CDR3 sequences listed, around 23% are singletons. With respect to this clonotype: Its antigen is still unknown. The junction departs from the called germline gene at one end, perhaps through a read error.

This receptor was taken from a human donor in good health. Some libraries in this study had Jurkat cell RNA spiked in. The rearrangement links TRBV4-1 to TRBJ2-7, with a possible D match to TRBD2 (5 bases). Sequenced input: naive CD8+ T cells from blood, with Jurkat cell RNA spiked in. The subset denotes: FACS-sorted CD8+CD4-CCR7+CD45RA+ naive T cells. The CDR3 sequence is CACSQVSSSDEQYF. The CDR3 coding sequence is TGCGCCTGCAGCCAAGTGTCTAGCTCTGATGAGCAGTACTTC.